This passage covers 26 T cell receptor beta chains from one sample sequenced in a study of T cells in localized non-small cell lung cancer. Here immunoSEQ multiplex PCR was the method, and the copy in TCRdb shows in-frame clones only, minus some. The table shows roughly 48,000 clones, with around 82% occurring only once. The input for sequencing was PBMCs, taken before any cancer treatment. Receptors were obtained from a woman between 35 and 75 years old with stage II lung adenocarcinoma.

V is TRBV7-9 and J is TRBJ1-1; no firm D call. The CDR3 is made up of 13 amino acids. V was clipped by 3 bases and J by 0 bases, with 5 bases between them. Germline assignment: CDR1 SEHNR and CDR2 FQNEAQ (reference sequence). CDR3 in amino acids: CASSFAMNTEAFF. The CDR3 DNA sequence: TGTGCCAGCAGCTTTGCCATGAACACTGAAGCTTTCTTT.

This clone was picked up one time. This chain uses TRBV14 with TRBJ2-7; D gene ambiguous. Germline CDR1 SGHDN, CDR2 FVKESK. The V end lost 6 bases, the J end lost 0 bases, and 9 bases lay between the germline ends. The length of the CDR3 is 13 residues. The CDR3 region has the DNA TGTGCCAGCAGTCGGCAGGTCTCCTACGAGCAGTACTTC. This codes for CASSRQVSYEQYF.

The V call is TRBV7-6, the J call TRBJ2-5; 7 bases fit TRBD2. The CDR3 runs to 16 residues. Germline assignment: CDR1 SGHVS and CDR2 FNYEAQ. Germline trimming cut 5 bases from V and 5 bases from J; bases unmatched to any gene: 14. In DNA, the CDR3 is TGTGCCAGCAGCCCCGAGATACGGGGGGAAGGGGAGACCCAGTACTTC. This encodes CASSPEIRGEGETQYF.

The rearrangement joins TRBV6-5 to TRBJ2-1; 13 positions match TRBD2. Germline CDR1 reads MNHEY; CDR2 reads SVGAGI. The CDR3 contains 16 residues. The V gene end was trimmed by 0 bases and the J gene end by 15 bases; junction bases not matched to a gene: 11. CDR3 protein: CASSYSFTSGGAIVFF. In nucleotides, the CDR3 is TGTGCCAGCAGTTACTCATTCACTAGCGGGGGGGCAATTGTGTTCTTC.

V is TRBV27 and J is TRBJ1-5; unclear D gene. The CDR3 totals 14 residues. V lost 6 bases to trimming and J lost 0 bases, with 9 bases between them. Germline V gene sequence: CDR1 MNHEY, CDR2 SMNVEV (reference sequence). The CDR3 here is CASRPISSNQPQHF. DNA of the CDR3: TGTGCCAGCAGGCCGATCTCTAGCAATCAGCCCCAGCATTTT.

The chain couples TRBV9 to TRBJ2-1, with D uncertain. V lost 1 base and J lost 4, with 6 bases in between. Germline V gene lookup returns CDR1 SGDLS and CDR2 YYNGEE. CDR3 size: 13 residues. CDR3 protein: CASSVMQYNEQFF. The CDR3 DNA sequence: TGTGCCAGCAGCGTAATGCAGTACAATGAGCAGTTCTTC.

The table lists this clone with a few counts. The CDR3: CASSKVRRPRESNQPQHF. As DNA, the CDR3 is TGTGCCAGCAGCAAAGTTCGGCGGCCCCGGGAGAGCAATCAGCCCCAGCATTTT. The rearrangement joins TRBV21-1 to TRBJ1-5. TRBV21-1 is described as a pseudogene. The CDR3 is 18 amino acids.

The genes are TRBV30 and TRBJ1-5; possible D gene TRBD1, 6 bases. Germline CDR1 reads GTSNPN; CDR2 reads SVGIG (reference sequence). CDR3 length: 14 residues. The V gene lost 7 bases and the J gene lost 4 bases, with 17 bases spanning the gap. As DNA, the CDR3 is TGTGCCTTTTCAGGGGCCACTATTAATCAGCCCCAGCATTTT. Protein product: CAFSGATINQPQHF.

The CDR3, as DNA: TGTGCCAGCAGTTTGAAGAGGGGTTCGCCCCAGCATTTT. Translated: CASSLKRGSPQHF. V and J are TRBV27 and TRBJ1-5; D possibly corresponds to TRBD1 (5 bases). Trimming cost V 3 bases and J 9 bases, with 12 bases left between them. The CDR3 runs 13 residues. Germline V gives CDR1 MNHEY, CDR2 SMNVEV (reference sequence).

This clone was counted a single time. The CDR3 sequence: CASSLGINYEQYF. Written as DNA, the CDR3 is TGCGCCAGCAGCTTGGGGATAAACTACGAGCAGTACTTC. This rearrangement joins TRBV5-1 to TRBJ2-7; D is unresolved. Deletions cut 0 bases from V and 3 bases from J, with 7 bases between. The CDR3 extends over 13 amino acids. CDR1 is SGHRS, CDR2 YFSETQ, per germline.

This sequence joins TRBV2 and TRBJ2-3; 9 bases line up with TRBD1. With V trimmed by 9 bases and J by 5 bases, 9 bases remained unmatched. Germline loops: CDR1 SNHLY, CDR2 FYNNEI. The CDR3 runs 14 residues. The CDR3 sequence: CASTLDRGVDTQYF. The CDR3 DNA follows: TGTGCCAGTACCTTAGACAGGGGGGTAGATACGCAGTATTTT. Full variable domain (rest looked up from reference TRBV2 and TRBJ2-3): EPEVTQTPSHQVTQMGQEVILRCVPISNHLYFYWYRQILGQKVEFLVSFYNNEISEKSEIFDDQFSVERPDGSNFTLKIRSTKLEDSAMYFCASTLDRGVDTQYFGPGTRLTVL.

This rearrangement joins TRBV5-1 to TRBJ2-7; D gene uncertain. Germline V lookup: CDR1 SGHRS, CDR2 YFSETQ. This CDR3 is built from 14 residues. V lost 6 bases and J lost 2, with 15 bases in between. CDR3 nucleotides: TGCGCCAGCAAAGGAAGGGTAGGAGCCTACGAGCAGTACTTC. It specifies CASKGRVGAYEQYF.

The V call is TRBV7-9, the J call TRBJ2-5, with D possibly being TRBD2 (7 bases). The CDR3 spans 14 residues. Looked up from germline, CDR1 is SEHNR and CDR2 is FQNEAQ (reference sequence). Trimming pared 6 bases from V and 7 bases from J, leaving 18 bases between. CDR3 nucleotide sequence: TGTGCCAGCAGGGGGGGGCCTCCCCCAGGGACCCAGTACTTC. Its translation is CASRGGPPPGTQYF.

The chain links TRBV18 to TRBJ1-2, with a weak D call TRBD1 (5 bases). Germline values: CDR1 KGHSH, CDR2 LQKENI. The V end lost 5 bases, the J end lost 0 bases, and 13 bases lay between the germline ends. CDR3 length equals 15 residues. The CDR3 DNA follows: TGTGCCAGCTCATCTAGACAGTCGACTAACTATGGCTACACCTTC. Translating gives CASSSRQSTNYGYTF.

The chain recombines TRBV11-3 with TRBJ2-3, with 12 bases identical to TRBD2. Germline-derived CDR1 and CDR2 are SGHNT and YENEEA. CDR3 length: 17 amino acids. V dropped 5 bases and J dropped 4; count of bases not matched to a gene: 10. Here the CDR3 reads CASSRGSSGGASDTQYF. For the CDR3, the DNA is TGTGCCAGCAGCCGAGGGTCTAGCGGGGGGGCCTCAGATACGCAGTATTTT.

The genes are TRBV7-9 and TRBJ2-2; D gene ambiguous. CDR3 length: 13 amino acids. The germline V gene has CDR1 SEHNR and CDR2 FQNEAQ (reference sequence). V was pared by 1 base and J by 7 bases, with 7 bases between. The chain's CDR3 is CASSLGGNGELFF. CDR3 coding DNA: TGTGCCAGCAGCTTAGGGGGAAACGGGGAGCTGTTTTTT.

The chain uses TRBV5-8 and TRBJ1-1; no clear D. Trimming took 1 base from V and 6 from J, leaving 10 bases between them. Germline V gene data show CDR1 as SGHTS and CDR2 as YDEGEE. CDR3 length: 13 amino acids. This CDR3 is CASSLKELSEAFF. CDR3 nucleotide sequence: TGTGCCAGCAGCTTGAAGGAGCTATCTGAAGCTTTCTTT.

This clone was seen more than once but under ten times. The rearrangement uses TRBV6-6 and TRBJ1-1; 8 bases align to TRBD1. The CDR3 extends over 14 amino acids. In germline, CDR1 is MNHNY, CDR2 SVGAGI (reference sequence). The V segment lost 4 bases and the J segment 5 bases; nucleotides outside the gene matches: 6. For the CDR3, the DNA is TGTGCCAGCAGTTCGAGCAGGGGGCAAACTGAAGCTTTCTTT. Its protein product is CASSSSRGQTEAFF.

V usage is TRBV30 and J usage is TRBJ1-3; D is uncertain. The CDR3 is made up of 14 amino acids. V shed 7 bases and J shed 0 bases, with 13 bases lying between them. Germline CDR1 reads GTSNPN; CDR2 reads SVGIG (reference sequence). The CDR3 nucleotides are TGTGCCTTTGAGGTGGAATACTCTGGAAACACCATATATTTT. Residues: CAFEVEYSGNTIYF.

The chain has TRBV6-5 and TRBJ1-5, with D tentatively TRBD1 (5 bases). The CDR3 totals 13 residues. V shed 5 bases and J shed 3 bases, with 8 bases lying between them. The V gene's germline CDR1 is MNHEY and CDR2 SVGAGI. The CDR3 nucleotides read TGTGCCAGCAGTCGGGGCTTCAATCAGCCCCAGCATTTT. Protein sequence: CASSRGFNQPQHF.

This clone was counted a single time. The chain has TRBV19 and TRBJ2-7; 7 bases agree with TRBD2. CDR1 and CDR2 (germline): LNHDA, SQIVND (reference sequence). The CDR3 covers 13 residues. The J segment lost 4 bases and the V segment lost 3 bases, leaving 3 bases of the junction unmatched. CDR3 DNA sequence: TGTGCCAGTAGTATCAGGCGGGGGTACGAGCAGTACTTC. It codes for CASSIRRGYEQYF. Based on the CDR3 plus reference TRBV19 and TRBJ2-7, the full variable domain is DGGITQSPKYLFRKEGQNVTLSCEQNLNHDAMYWYRQDPGQGLRLIYYSQIVNDFQKGDIAEGYSVSREKKESFPLTVTSAQKNPTAFYLCASSIRRGYEQYFGPGTRLTVT.

This chain links TRBV2 with TRBJ2-2; no clear D. Germline V gene sequence: CDR1 SNHLY, CDR2 FYNNEI. The germline V and J ends were trimmed by 2 bases and 0 bases, with 10 bases remaining between them. The CDR3 spans 16 residues. The CDR3 is CASSEQHVSNTGELFF. The CDR3 DNA sequence: TGTGCCAGCAGTGAACAACACGTCTCGAACACCGGGGAGCTGTTTTTT.

V gene TRBV6-6 combines with J gene TRBJ2-5; D gene ambiguous. Between the trimmed V and J ends, which lost 8 bases and 4 bases, there was a span of 17 bases. Germline V gives CDR1 MNHNY, CDR2 SVGAGI (reference sequence). CDR3 length equals 14 residues. The CDR3, as DNA: TGTGCCAGCTCGGACCCCCCAAATGTAGAGACCCAGTACTTC. This gives the protein CASSDPPNVETQYF.

V gene TRBV6-5 combines with J gene TRBJ1-1; no clear D. Trimming shortened V by 6 bases and J by 1 base, and 12 bases separated the two germline ends. The CDR3 extends over 14 amino acids. CDR1 MNHEY and CDR2 SVGAGI come from the germline V gene. The chain's CDR3 is CASSQGWQNTEAFF. CDR3 in DNA: TGTGCCAGCAGCCAAGGATGGCAGAACACTGAAGCTTTCTTT.

The rearrangement joins TRBV4-1 to TRBJ2-1, with 14 positions matching TRBD2. Unmatched junction bases numbered 8, after V lost 5 bases and J lost 5 bases. This CDR3 is built from 17 residues. CDR1 MGHRA and CDR2 YSYEKL come from the germline V gene. CDR3 protein: CASSKRTSGGLDNEQFF. CDR3 DNA sequence: TGCGCCAGCAGCAAAAGGACTAGCGGGGGGTTAGACAATGAGCAGTTCTTC.

This chain joins TRBV6-1 and TRBJ2-3; D gene uncertain. The CDR3 has 14 residues. The ends were cut back, 8 bases at V and 1 base at J, with 13 bases in the middle. CDR1 and CDR2 (germline): MNHNS, SASEGT. CDR3 region: CASGRGLGTDTQYF. DNA for the CDR3: TGTGCCAGCGGTCGAGGCTTAGGCACAGATACGCAGTATTTT.